These T cell receptor beta chains were read from a single sample in a study of cytomegalovirus exposure and HLA in healthy donors. Assay used: immunoSEQ multiplex PCR; TCRdb lists only in-frame clones, some missing. Recorded for this sample: around 100,000 clones. Sequenced sample: PBMCs. The receptor source for this set is a man aged 50 to 60 in good health and CMV-seronegative. CDR3s include the opening cysteine and the closing phenylalanine or tryptophan. The D gene is left open where the match is weak.

d_call	j_call	v_call	cdr3_length	cdr3_aa	cdr3_nt
TRBD1	TRBJ1-5	TRBV18	15	CASSLGDRDNQPQHF	TGTGCCAGCTCACTTGGGGACAGGGATAATCAGCCCCAGCATTTT
TRBD2	TRBJ2-5	TRBV2	14	CASRERGVQETQYF	TGTGCCAGCAGGGAGCGGGGGGTTCAAGAGACCCAGTACTTC
.	TRBJ1-2	TRBV9	15	CASSSYSLSNYGYTF	TGTGCCAGCAGCTCGTATAGCCTCTCTAACTATGGCTACACCTTC
.	TRBJ1-5	TRBV4-1	15	CASSQTGTFPQPQHF	TGCGCCAGCAGCCAAACGGGGACATTTCCCCAGCCCCAGCATTTT
.	TRBJ2-3	TRBV7-2	16	CASSYGRGAITDTQYF	TGTGCCAGCAGCTATGGACGGGGGGCAATCACAGATACGCAGTATTTT
.	TRBJ1-1	TRBV7-9	15	CASILGSYMNTEAFF	TGTGCCAGCATACTGGGCAGCTATATGAACACTGAAGCTTTCTTT
TRBD1	TRBJ1-2	TRBV9	14	CASSTPTGLYGYTF	TGTGCCAGCAGCACCCCGACAGGGCTTTATGGCTACACCTTC
.	TRBJ2-2	TRBV5-1	15	CASSPGTTNTGELFF	TGCGCCAGCAGCCCCGGGACAACGAACACCGGGGAGCTGTTTTTT
TRBD2	TRBJ2-7	TRBV4-1	17	CASSPAGAGGGYYEQYF	TGCGCCAGCAGTCCTGCAGGGGCCGGGGGGGGTTACTACGAGCAGTACTTC
TRBD1	TRBJ1-2	TRBV6-5	14	CASSPTGRVYGYTF	TGTGCCAGCAGTCCGACAGGGAGAGTGTATGGCTACACCTTC
.	TRBJ2-1	TRBV19	14	CASTFQGNYNEQFF	TGTGCCAGTACTTTTCAGGGGAACTACAATGAGCAGTTCTTC
.	TRBJ2-1	TRBV6-5	13	CASSTGAYNEQFF	TGTGCCAGCAGCACGGGGGCCTACAATGAGCAGTTCTTC
.	TRBJ2-6	TRBV19	18	CASSPGRGSYSGANVLTF	TGTGCCAGTAGCCCGGGACGGGGGTCCTACTCTGGGGCCAACGTCCTGACTTTC
TRBD1	TRBJ1-2	TRBV7-2	15	CASSEQGAKRDGYTF	TGTGCCAGCAGCGAACAGGGGGCGAAGCGGGATGGCTACACCTTC
.	TRBJ1-2	TRBV5-6	13	CASRSQGNYGYTF	TGTGCCAGCAGAAGTCAGGGAAACTATGGCTACACCTTC
.	TRBJ1-1	TRBV6-6	14	CASSYSGGRTEAFF	TGTGCCAGCAGTTACTCGGGGGGAAGGACTGAAGCTTTCTTT
.	TRBJ1-5	TRBV4-1	13	CASSQGSTGPQHF	TGCGCCAGCAGCCAAGGGTCGACTGGGCCCCAGCATTTT
TRBD1	TRBJ1-1	TRBV7-6	14	CASSLGDRGGEAFF	TGTGCCAGCAGCTTAGGGGACAGGGGTGGTGAAGCTTTCTTT
TRBD2	TRBJ2-3	TRBV4-2	16	CASSQAAGDVSDTQYF	TGTGCCAGCAGCCAAGCTGCGGGGGACGTTTCAGATACGCAGTATTTT
TRBD1	TRBJ1-1	TRBV5-1	16	CASRLGQGLMNTEAFF	TGCGCCAGCAGATTGGGACAGGGGCTCATGAACACTGAAGCTTTCTTT
TRBD2	TRBJ2-3	TRBV5-1	15	CASRNGLAFTDTQYF	TGCGCCAGCAGAAACGGACTAGCGTTCACAGATACGCAGTATTTT
.	TRBJ2-2	TRBV5-1	15	CASSLTGFDTGELFF	TGCGCCAGCAGCTTGACAGGGTTTGACACCGGGGAGCTGTTTTTT
.	TRBJ2-7	TRBV18	13	CASSPDRSYEQYF	TGTGCCAGCTCACCCGACAGGAGCTACGAGCAGTACTTC
.	TRBJ2-1	TRBV15	13	CATSRGAGNEQFF	TGTGCCACCAGCAGAGGGGCGGGGAATGAGCAGTTCTTC
.	TRBJ1-4	TRBV2	14	CASCLTRGNEKLFF	TGTGCCAGCTGCCTTACCCGAGGTAATGAAAAACTGTTTTTT
.	TRBJ2-5	TRBV7-9	14	CASSFGGAGGTQYF	TGTGCCAGCAGCTTCGGAGGGGCGGGCGGGACCCAGTACTTC
.	TRBJ1-3	TRBV5-1	13	CASSLAPGNTIYF	TGCGCCAGCAGCTTGGCTCCCGGAAACACCATATATTTT
.	TRBJ1-1	TRBV30	13	CAWDHSRDTEAFF	TGTGCCTGGGACCACTCGAGGGACACTGAAGCTTTCTTT
.	TRBJ2-7	TRBV7-2	12	CASSPTAYEQYF	TGTGCCAGCAGCCCTACCGCCTACGAGCAGTACTTC
.	TRBJ1-5	TRBV7-2	13	CASSPDTYQPQHF	TGTGCCAGCAGCCCCGACACATATCAGCCCCAGCATTTT
.	TRBJ1-2	TRBV6-1	14	CASPPDSLYFGYTF	TGTGCCAGCCCCCCAGACAGTCTTTACTTCGGCTACACCTTC
TRBD1	TRBJ2-1	TRBV5-4	14	CASGGQGSYNEQFF	TGTGCCAGTGGTGGACAGGGATCCTACAATGAGCAGTTCTTC
TRBD1	TRBJ1-1	TRBV18	15	CASSQRQGRNTEAFF	TGTGCCAGCTCACAAAGACAGGGGCGGAACACTGAAGCTTTCTTT
TRBD1	TRBJ2-1	TRBV29-1	14	CSVDNRGRRDEEFF	TGCAGCGTCGACAACAGGGGGCGCAGGGATGAGGAGTTCTTC
.	TRBJ1-1	TRBV28	15	CASSPRSAGYRQAFF	TGTGCCAGCAGTCCCAGGTCGGCCGGTTACAGACAAGCTTTCTTT
.	TRBJ1-4	TRBV19	15	CASSTRHSTNEKLFF	TGTGCCAGTAGTACCCGACATTCAACTAATGAAAAACTGTTTTTT
.	TRBJ2-1	TRBV7-2	17	CASSLRRDLSSYNEQFF	TGTGCCAGCAGCTTACGGCGAGACTTGAGCTCCTACAATGAGCAGTTCTTC
TRBD1	TRBJ2-5	TRBV29-1	15	CSARGRQGYQETQYF	TGCAGCGCCCGTGGTCGACAGGGATACCAAGAGACCCAGTACTTC
TRBD1	TRBJ1-6	TRBV19	16	CASNHPPTGVNSPLHF	TGTGCCAGTAACCACCCCCCCACAGGGGTCAATTCACCCCTCCACTTT
.	TRBJ1-1	TRBV5-1	14	CASSGNFGTPEAFF	TGCGCCAGCAGCGGAAACTTTGGGACTCCGGAAGCTTTCTTT
.	TRBJ1-5	TRBV7-8	16	CASSLGPVHSNQPQHF	TGTGCCAGCAGCTTAGGGCCAGTCCATAGCAATCAGCCCCAGCATTTT
.	TRBJ2-2	TRBV6-6	15	CASSYSSSYTGELFF	TGTGCCAGCAGTTACTCGTCCAGTTACACCGGGGAGCTGTTTTTT
.	TRBJ1-1	TRBV18	14	CASSPQGLNTEAFF	TGTGCCAGCTCACCGCAGGGGTTGAACACTGAAGCTTTCTTT
TRBD2	TRBJ2-1	TRBV7-8	15	CASSLGLAGNNEQFF	TGTGCCAGCAGCTTAGGACTAGCGGGTAACAATGAGCAGTTCTTC
TRBD1	TRBJ2-7	TRBV27	14	CASSFGQGVYEQYF	TGTGCCAGCAGTTTTGGGCAGGGGGTCTACGAGCAGTACTTC
TRBD1	TRBJ2-7	TRBV5-1	12	CASRETGGEQYF	TGCGCCAGCAGAGAGACAGGGGGCGAGCAGTACTTC
TRBD1	TRBJ2-1	TRBV18	16	CASSRTRDSSYNEQFF	TGTGCCAGCTCACGTACAAGGGACAGCTCCTACAATGAGCAGTTCTTC
TRBD2	TRBJ2-1	TRBV9	15	CASSVTGLAGGEQFF	TGTGCCAGCAGCGTAACTGGACTAGCGGGAGGTGAGCAGTTCTTC
.	TRBJ1-6	TRBV25-1	15	CASSASGEPSSPLHF	TGTGCCAGCAGTGCGTCAGGGGAGCCTAGTTCACCCCTCCACTTT
.	TRBJ1-1	TRBV19	14	CASSAQTGATEAFF	TGTGCCAGTAGTGCCCAGACAGGTGCCACTGAAGCTTTCTTT
.	TRBJ2-7	TRBV5-4	15	CASSSRPGDYYEQYF	TGTGCCAGCAGCTCTAGACCGGGGGATTATTACGAGCAGTACTTC
.	TRBJ2-1	TRBV6-5	16	CASSYMPGSSDNEQFF	TGTGCCAGCAGTTACATGCCAGGAAGCTCCGACAATGAGCAGTTCTTC
TRBD2	TRBJ2-5	TRBV2	14	CASSEGTSWETQYF	TGTGCCAGCAGTGAGGGGACTAGCTGGGAGACCCAGTACTTC
TRBD2	TRBJ2-3	TRBV7-8	16	CASSLEPGRAQDTQYF	TGTGCCAGCAGCTTAGAACCCGGGAGGGCCCAAGATACGCAGTATTTT
.	TRBJ1-1	TRBV18	16	CASSPQFGTGRTEAFF	TGTGCCAGCTCACCACAATTCGGTACAGGGCGGACTGAAGCTTTCTTT